This TCR beta chain was identified in a study of early T cells in non-severe SARS-CoV-2 infection. The overall study: RNA in bulk from unsorted whole blood was sequenced, and chains were unpaired.

TCRdb re-analysed the 5' RACE reads in MiXCR, keeping a single row per CDR3 protein. The top ten clones hold 5.5% to 8% of a sample with 45,000 to 50,000 distinct CDR3 sequences, 6.2% of them seen once. V was cut by 4 bases and J by 12 bases, with 9 bases left in between. Germline V gives CDR1 KGHDR, CDR2 SFDVKD. This CDR3 region has 11 residues. This clonotype was observed a handful of times. The receptor was derived from an adult who was a healthcare worker with PCR-confirmed SARS-CoV-2 infection or an uninfected control (not recorded which). Specimen: whole blood, collected at baseline. The chain recombines TRBV24-1 with TRBJ2-1; no reliable D call. In DNA form, the CDR3 reads TGTGCCACCAGTGACGTAGTCGGGCAGTTCTTC. Translation gives CATSDVVGQFF.